The TCR beta chain under discussion was sequenced for a study of regulatory dendritic cells for organ transplantation. Points from the study as a whole: Memory CD8+ clonal expansion seemed more limited with regulatory than mature dendritic cells.

Assay: immunoSEQ multiplex PCR; the TCRdb copy retains only in-frame clones and omits some. Here the sample spans over 8,500 clones, roughly 82% being singletons. The CDR3 covers 12 residues. Germline V gene lookup returns CDR1 SNHLY and CDR2 FYNNEI. J was trimmed by 5 bases and V by 6 bases; bases with no gene match: 2. CFSE-labeled sorted T cells met regulatory or mature dendritic cells for 4 to 6 days. Naive CD45RA+ and memory CD45RO+ CD4+ or CD8+ T cells were FACS-sorted. Regarding this clone: The antigen remains unidentified.

V is TRBV2 and J is TRBJ1-2; 8 bases map to TRBD1. The TCR originated in a human donor in good health. The sequencing input was memory CD4+ T cells from blood cultured with regulatory dendritic cells. As to subset: CD45RO+ memory T cells. CDR3 sequence (DNA): TGTGCCAGCAGAACAGGGGGGTATGGCTACACCTTC. Translated, it gives CASRTGGYGYTF.